This TCR beta chain stems from a study of blood T cell repertoires in COVID-19. Study overall: The United States, Italy and Spain provided the acute and convalescent COVID-19 samples. T cells, B-cell-depleted T cells, or PBMCs provided the cDNA or gDNA that served as material.

Trimming removed 0 bases from V and 9 bases from J; junction bases left unmatched: 9. The CDR3 spans 15 residues. CDR1 and CDR2 from the germline V gene are SGHAT and FQNNGV. Under the authors' procedure: Cell counts per sample came from amplifying reference gene primers. Assay: immunoSEQ multiplex PCR; the TCRdb copy retains only in-frame clones and omits some. V, J and clone size are taken as reported in that table, and D and trimming were inferred from the DNA itself. The profile shows about 150,000 clones, around 83% of them singletons. The specimen sequenced was peripheral blood. The sequence was obtained from a woman in her 70s who had recovered from COVID-19. The chain joins TRBV11-2 to TRBJ1-1; TRBD1 aligns across 8 bases. CDR3 sequence: CASSLDLAGGSKAFF. The CDR3 DNA sequence: TGTGCCAGCAGCTTAGATCTCGCAGGGGGCTCTAAAGCTTTCTTT.